These 21 T cell receptor beta chains share one sample of origin, sequenced in a study of cytomegalovirus exposure and HLA in healthy donors. This PCR relied on a set of 60 Vbeta primers and 13 Jbeta primers. Profiling relied on immunoSEQ multiplex PCR, and the TCRdb table lists in-frame clones only, not all of them. The sample includes over 75,000 clones, 60% to 85% of them seen just once. What was sequenced was PBMCs. These receptor sequences come from a man aged 55 to 70 in good health and CMV-seropositive.

The chain joins TRBV6-6 to TRBJ2-2, with TRBD1 matching 7 bases. The trim removed 6 bases at V and 5 bases at J, leaving 9 bases unmatched. This CDR3 region has 15 residues. The V gene's germline CDR1 is MNHNY and CDR2 SVGAGI (reference sequence). The CDR3 region has the DNA TGTGCCAGCAGGCAAGACAGGGATCGTACCGGGGAGCTGTTTTTT. Encoded protein: CASRQDRDRTGELFF.

In this sample, this clone turned up once. The chain is built from TRBV29-1 and TRBJ2-7; TRBD1 matches 11 bases. Germline trimming cut 1 base from V and 2 bases from J; bases unmatched to any gene: 4. The CDR3 sequence is 15 residues long. The V gene's germline CDR1 is SQVTM and CDR2 ANQGSEA. The CDR3 loop is CSVEGPGQGAYEQYF. CDR3 in DNA: TGCAGCGTTGAAGGTCCGGGACAGGGGGCCTACGAGCAGTACTTC.

This chain connects TRBV28 to TRBJ2-3; tentatively, D is TRBD1 (5 bases). V shed 5 bases and J shed 1 base, with 13 bases lying between them. This CDR3 contains 15 residues. Germline-derived CDR1 and CDR2 are MDHEN and SYDVKM. As DNA, the CDR3 is TGTGCCAGCAGTCTGGACACCCAACGCACAGATACGCAGTATTTT. Translation gives CASSLDTQRTDTQYF.

The rearrangement joins TRBV11-1 to TRBJ2-3; D remains unclear. V lost 5 bases and J lost 5, with 8 bases in between. This CDR3 is 12 amino acids long. Germline V gives CDR1 SGHAT, CDR2 FQDESV (reference sequence). CDR3 protein: CASSIGQDTQYF. The DNA for the CDR3 is TGTGCCAGCAGCATTGGGCAAGATACGCAGTATTTT.

The V call is TRBV5-6, the J call TRBJ2-6; D gene unclear. Germline CDR1 is SGHDT and CDR2 is YYEEEE. CDR3 length: 17 residues. V gave up 4 bases and J gave up 3 bases, with 17 bases separating them. The CDR3, as DNA: TGTGCCAGCAGCGTGGCACGGGTCAGCCGTGGGGCCAACGTCCTGACTTTC. This codes for CASSVARVSRGANVLTF.

The V and J genes are TRBV6-6 and TRBJ2-7; D might be TRBD2 (6 bases). CDR1 MNHNY and CDR2 SVGAGI come from the germline V gene (reference sequence). V was shortened by 8 bases and J by 1 base, with 12 bases between the two germline ends. The CDR3 is 13 amino acids. This CDR3 reads CASRPTSSYEQYF. The CDR3 nucleotides are TGTGCCAGCCGCCCGACTAGTTCCTACGAGCAGTACTTC.

J is TRBJ2-6 and V is TRBV10-3; 11 positions match TRBD1. V lost 6 bases and J lost 0; bases outside the gene matches: 1. Germline V gene sequence: CDR1 ENHRY, CDR2 SYGVKD. The CDR3 extends over 16 amino acids. DNA of the CDR3: TGTGCCATCAGCGGGACAGGGGGCTCTGGGGCCAACGTCCTGACTTTC. Protein product: CAISGTGGSGANVLTF.

The rearrangement links TRBV11-2 to TRBJ2-5; the match to TRBD1 covers 10 bases. Germline V gene lookup returns CDR1 SGHAT and CDR2 FQNNGV. CDR3 length equals 15 residues. V dropped 1 base and J dropped 10; count of bases not matched to a gene: 9. CDR3 in amino acids: CASSLGRGQGSDQYF. CDR3 sequence (DNA): TGTGCCAGCAGCTTAGGGAGGGGACAGGGGAGTGACCAGTACTTC. The full variable domain, its missing parts supplied by reference TRBV11-2 and TRBJ2-5, is EAGVAQSPRYKIIEKRQSVAFWCNPISGHATLYWYQQILGQGPKLLIQFQNNGVVDDSQLPKDRFSAERLKGVDSTLKIQPAKLEDSAVYLCASSLGRGQGSDQYFGPGTRLLVL.

The genes are TRBV11-2 and TRBJ2-2; D perhaps matches TRBD1 (5 bases). Deletions cut 7 bases from V and 0 bases from J, with 9 bases between. The germline CDR1 and CDR2 sequences are SGHAT and FQNNGV. This CDR3 is 14 amino acids long. The CDR3 DNA reads TGTGCCAGCAATCACAGGACGAACACCGGGGAGCTGTTTTTT. Protein: CASNHRTNTGELFF.

CDR3 in DNA: TGTGCCAGCTTACCGGGACAGAGGGACACTGAAGCTTTCTTT. Translation gives CASLPGQRDTEAFF. The J gene is TRBJ1-1, the V gene TRBV7-9, with TRBD1 matching over 7 bases. This CDR3 has 14 amino acids. Germline lookup yields CDR1 SEHNR and CDR2 FQNEAQ (reference sequence). V lost 8 bases to trimming and J lost 3 bases; unmatched junction nucleotides: 9. The full variable domain, with the rest looked up from reference TRBV7-9 and TRBJ1-1, is DTGVSQNPRHKITKRGQNVTFRCDPISEHNRLYWYRQTLGQGPEFLTYFQNEAQLEKSRLLSDRFSAERPKGSFSTLEIQRTEQGDSAMYLCASLPGQRDTEAFFGQGTRLTVV.

The chain carries TRBV19 and TRBJ2-5; tentative D call: TRBD2 (7 bases). CDR1 and CDR2 from the germline V gene are LNHDA and SQIVND (reference sequence). This CDR3 region has 13 residues. Trimming shortened V by 5 bases and J by 4 bases, and 11 bases separated the two germline ends. The CDR3 nucleotides read TGTGCCAGTAGTTGGGGGGGGCGAGAGACCCAGTACTTC. Protein product: CASSWGGRETQYF.

The chain employs TRBV5-1 and TRBJ2-5; D remains unclear. Trimming left V 4 bases short and J 5 bases short, with 18 bases between. Germline lookup yields CDR1 SGHRS and CDR2 YFSETQ. The CDR3 has 15 amino acids. The CDR3, as DNA: TGCGCCAGCAGCCCCGACCGCAGGTCGGCGGAGACCCAGTACTTC. Translated, it gives CASSPDRRSAETQYF.

The rearrangement uses TRBV7-9 and TRBJ1-1; 9 bases match TRBD1. Germline V gene data show CDR1 as SEHNR and CDR2 as FQNEAQ (reference sequence). V shed 5 bases and J 1 base; nucleotides not matched to a gene: 8. The CDR3 runs 16 residues. The CDR3 sequence: CASSLTPGQGNTEAFF. CDR3 sequence (DNA): TGTGCCAGCAGCCTAACACCGGGACAGGGGAACACTGAAGCTTTCTTT. Filled out from reference TRBV7-9 and TRBJ1-1, the complete variable domain reads DTGVSQNPRHKITKRGQNVTFRCDPISEHNRLYWYRQTLGQGPEFLTYFQNEAQLEKSRLLSDRFSAERPKGSFSTLEIQRTEQGDSAMYLCASSLTPGQGNTEAFFGQGTRLTVV.

The rearrangement uses TRBV27 and TRBJ2-7, with 7 bases that match TRBD2. Looked up from germline, CDR1 is MNHEY and CDR2 is SMNVEV (reference sequence). The CDR3 runs 15 residues. The V segment lost 3 bases and the J segment 0 bases; nucleotides outside the gene matches: 5. The CDR3 sequence: CASSLVGGNSYEQYF. The CDR3 nucleotides are TGTGCCAGCAGTTTGGTCGGGGGGAACTCCTACGAGCAGTACTTC.

DNA for the CDR3: TGTGCCAGCAGCTTAAAGGGGCGGAACACTGAAGCTTTCTTT. It is translated as CASSLKGRNTEAFF. The chain recombines TRBV7-2 with TRBJ1-1, with a possible D match to TRBD1 (5 bases). Trimming took 2 bases from V and 1 from J, leaving 8 bases between them. Germline lookup yields CDR1 SGHTA and CDR2 FQGNSA. The CDR3 spans 14 residues.

The chain uses TRBV5-6 and TRBJ1-5, with TRBD1 matching 7 bases. Germline V gene lookup returns CDR1 SGHDT and CDR2 YYEEEE. V lost 3 bases and J lost 9; bases outside the gene matches: 15. The CDR3 sequence is 16 residues long. The CDR3 sequence: CASSYNRGAHAGPQHF. In nucleotides, the CDR3 is TGTGCCAGCAGCTATAACAGGGGCGCCCACGCTGGGCCCCAGCATTTT.

This clone was picked up one time. This chain's CDR3 is CASSTPDRFAINEQFF. The DNA of the CDR3 is TGTGCCAGTAGTACCCCTGACAGGTTTGCAATCAATGAGCAGTTCTTC. The rearrangement links TRBV19 to TRBJ2-1; perhaps TRBD1 as D (6 bases). CDR1 is LNHDA and CDR2 is SQIVND in the germline V gene (reference sequence). The CDR3 contains 16 residues. V dropped 4 bases and J dropped 6 bases, with 19 bases sitting between them.

The rearrangement uses TRBV7-2 and TRBJ1-6, with D possibly being TRBD1 (6 bases). Germline CDR1 and CDR2: SGHTA and FQGNSA. V lost 4 bases to trimming and J lost 3 bases, with 19 bases between them. This CDR3 is built from 18 residues. The CDR3 bases are TGTGCCAGCAGCTCAAGACAGGCCTATCGTTTCTATAATTCACCCCTCCACTTT. It is translated as CASSSRQAYRFYNSPLHF.

The CDR3 coding sequence is TGTGCCAGCAGCTTAGGCGGGGGGGCTAATACGCAGTATTTT. Its protein is CASSLGGGANTQYF. The chain employs TRBV7-9 and TRBJ2-3; 9 bases fit TRBD2. V shed 1 base, J shed 7 bases, and the junction held 3 bases outside the gene matches. The CDR3 is 14 amino acids. The germline gives CDR1 SEHNR, CDR2 FQNEAQ (reference sequence). Drawing the rest from reference TRBV7-9 and TRBJ2-3, the complete variable domain is DTGVSQNPRHKITKRGQNVTFRCDPISEHNRLYWYRQTLGQGPEFLTYFQNEAQLEKSRLLSDRFSAERPKGSFSTLEIQRTEQGDSAMYLCASSLGGGANTQYFGPGTRLTVL.

The chain uses TRBV19 and TRBJ2-3; 9 bases align to TRBD2. The CDR3 is 11 amino acids. The germline V gene has CDR1 LNHDA and CDR2 SQIVND (reference sequence). CDR3: CASAVAGDLYF. The CDR3 coding sequence is TGTGCGTCAGCAGTAGCGGGGGACCTGTATTTT.

CDR3 DNA: TGTGCCAGCAGTTACTCACTAGCGGGAGTCTACGAGCAGTACTTC. It translates to CASSYSLAGVYEQYF. This sequence joins TRBV6-5 and TRBJ2-7; 11 bases are shared with TRBD2. Germline V lookup: CDR1 MNHEY, CDR2 SVGAGI. Losses at the gene ends were 0 bases for V and 3 bases for J; bases not matched to a gene: 1. The CDR3 length is 15 residues.